This TCR beta chain was sequenced during a study of response to subunit inactivated influenza vaccine. Notes on the study in general: It was the authors' suggestion that each seasonal influenza vaccination recruits few new T cells.

This clonotype was observed a handful of times. Its antigen is not known. Each CDR3 protein gets one entry after TCRdb re-called the RT-PCR reads with MiXCR. The table lists fewer than 650,000 distinct CDR3 sequences, approximately 13% of them singletons. With 0 bases clipped from V and 1 base from J, the junction kept 1 base outside the gene matches. This CDR3 spans 15 amino acids. Germline V gene data show CDR1 as DFQATT and CDR2 as SNEGSKA (reference sequence). This TCR came from a middle-aged man who received an inactivated influenza vaccine. The V and J genes are TRBV20-1 and TRBJ2-7; 12 positions match TRBD2. This sample comprised PBMCs from blood, obtained around seven weeks after vaccination. The CDR3 nucleotides read TGCAGTGCTAGAGAACTAGCGGGAGGATCCTACGAGCAGTACTTC. Translation gives CSARELAGGSYEQYF.